This entry is about one T cell receptor (beta chain). The antigen is not known. This record belongs to a study of cytomegalovirus exposure and HLA in healthy donors. Overall study results and limits: Reports indicated that the classifier achieved high specificity and sensitivity in diagnosing cytomegalovirus status.

With V trimmed by 0 bases and J by 7 bases, 8 bases remained unmatched. This CDR3 is 18 amino acids long. CDR1 is SGHDN and CDR2 is FVKESK in the germline V gene. Assay used: immunoSEQ multiplex PCR; TCRdb lists only in-frame clones, some missing. Altogether fewer than 90,000 clones are present, 94% being singletons, with the ten largest covering roughly 3.3%. The sequenced sample consisted of PBMCs. This clonotype originated in a woman under 30 in good health and CMV-seropositive. The V gene is TRBV14, the J gene TRBJ2-2; TRBD2 matches 13 bases. The CDR3 region is CASSQDYGLAGVGGELFF. The CDR3 DNA follows: TGTGCCAGCAGCCAAGATTACGGACTAGCGGGAGTTGGCGGGGAGCTGTTTTTT.